The text below deals with one TCR beta chain. The antigen is not known. This specimen comes from a study of STAT5B mutations in CD4+ large granular lymphocyte leukemia. Study outcomes and limitations: Without putative leukemic clones, patient CD4-sorted repertoires remained more clonal than healthy CD4+ repertoires.

As processed by the authors: Lowest detectable productive clonotype frequency was 2.59 x 10-5. Generated by immunoSEQ multiplex PCR, the TCRdb table keeps only in-frame clones and is missing some. V, J and clone size are those of that table, while D and trimming were read from the DNA. Of fewer than 40,000 clones in the sample, more than 65% were seen once. Sample: CD4+ T cells from blood buffy coats. The receptor was derived from a human donor in good health.

The CDR3 nucleotides read TGTGCCAGCAAGGCCGAAGGAGGAGGGGCCATTGGCTATGGCTACACCTTC. Translating gives CASKAEGGGAIGYGYTF. The rearrangement uses TRBV25-1 and TRBJ1-2, with D perhaps TRBD1 (5 bases). The CDR3 spans 17 residues. Germline V CDR1 and CDR2: MGHDK, SYGVNS. Trimming pared 7 bases from V and 4 bases from J, leaving 25 bases between.